This is a list of T cell receptor beta chains from one sample in a study of post-analysis software for immune sequencing data. TCRdb re-derived calls from the PCR reads in MiXCR, one entry per CDR3 protein. The data show hundreds of thousands of distinct CDR3 sequences, with 30% to 45% seen just once and roughly an eighth held by the top ten. Sequencing was done on a sample of blood. The source of these receptors is a girl under 18 with multiple sclerosis. CDR3s include the opening cysteine and the closing phenylalanine or tryptophan. The order of the fields is clone size, J gene, V gene, D gene, CDR3 protein, CDR3 DNA. A D gene is named only where the DNA matches it firmly. The size of a clone is reported for some rows only, either as once, few or many, or as a class for expanded clones.

clone size: -
J gene: TRBJ2-3
V gene: TRBV10-1
D gene: TRBD1
CDR3 protein: CASSERQGADTQYF
CDR3 DNA: TGCGCCAGCAGTGAGAGACAGGGGGCAGATACGCAGTATTTT

clone size: -
J gene: TRBJ2-7
V gene: TRBV12-3/TRBV12-4
D gene: -
CDR3 protein: CASSLGGTPRRFYEQYF
CDR3 DNA: TGTGCCAGCAGTTTAGGAGGGACACCCCGTCGTTTCTACGAGCAGTACTTC

clone size: few
J gene: TRBJ1-2
V gene: TRBV12-3/TRBV12-4
D gene: -
CDR3 protein: CASSPSRPNRQGYTF
CDR3 DNA: TGTGCCAGCAGCCCCTCGCGCCCTAATCGGCAGGGCTACACCTTC

clone size: -
J gene: TRBJ1-2
V gene: TRBV2
D gene: -
CDR3 protein: CASSEFRGVINYGYTF
CDR3 DNA: TGTGCCAGCAGTGAATTTCGGGGGGTGATAAACTATGGCTACACCTTC

clone size: -
J gene: TRBJ1-1
V gene: TRBV12-3/TRBV12-4
D gene: -
CDR3 protein: CASSLGTVKAFF
CDR3 DNA: TGTGCCAGCAGCCTCGGGACGGTTAAAGCTTTCTTT

clone size: -
J gene: TRBJ1-5
V gene: TRBV12-3/TRBV12-4
D gene: TRBD1
CDR3 protein: CASSPGTGYSNQPQHF
CDR3 DNA: TGTGCCAGCAGTCCAGGGACAGGTTATAGCAATCAGCCCCAGCATTTT

clone size: once
J gene: TRBJ2-7
V gene: TRBV5-1
D gene: -
CDR3 protein: CASSPPKSDGEQYF
CDR3 DNA: TGCGCCAGCAGCCCCCCTAAAAGCGACGGTGAGCAGTACTTC

clone size: -
J gene: TRBJ2-2
V gene: TRBV12-3/TRBV12-4
D gene: -
CDR3 protein: CASSPTPQGVGGELFF
CDR3 DNA: TGTGCCAGCAGCCCTACGCCACAGGGAGTTGGAGGGGAGCTGTTTTTT

clone size: few
J gene: TRBJ2-7
V gene: TRBV12-3/TRBV12-4
D gene: TRBD1
CDR3 protein: CASSSRTGVLDEQYF
CDR3 DNA: TGTGCCAGCAGTTCCCGGACAGGTGTCTTGGACGAGCAGTACTTC

clone size: few
J gene: TRBJ1-4
V gene: TRBV12-3/TRBV12-4
D gene: TRBD1
CDR3 protein: CASSDRQGGEKLFF
CDR3 DNA: TGTGCCAGCAGTGACAGACAGGGTGGTGAAAAACTGTTTTTT

clone size: -
J gene: TRBJ2-1
V gene: TRBV12-3/TRBV12-4
D gene: -
CDR3 protein: CASARSYPYNEQFF
CDR3 DNA: TGTGCCAGCGCCCGGTCCTATCCCTACAATGAGCAGTTCTTC

clone size: few
J gene: TRBJ2-5
V gene: TRBV7-3
D gene: -
CDR3 protein: CTSSPRRGEETQYF
CDR3 DNA: TGTACCAGCAGCCCCCGGAGGGGGGAAGAGACCCAGTACTTC

clone size: -
J gene: TRBJ1-2
V gene: TRBV6-5
D gene: -
CDR3 protein: CARSYSAGEAYGYTF
CDR3 DNA: TGTGCCCGCAGTTACTCGGCAGGGGAGGCTTATGGCTACACCTTC

clone size: -
J gene: TRBJ2-1
V gene: TRBV2
D gene: TRBD1
CDR3 protein: CASSGQGTYEQFF
CDR3 DNA: TGTGCCAGCAGCGGACAGGGTACCTACGAGCAGTTCTTC

clone size: -
J gene: TRBJ2-7
V gene: TRBV27
D gene: -
CDR3 protein: CASSLSSGHEQYF
CDR3 DNA: TGTGCCAGCAGTTTATCATCAGGGCACGAGCAGTACTTC